This record looks at one TCR beta chain sequence and its context. These data are taken from a study of blood T cell repertoires in COVID-19. Study details: From T cells, B-cell-depleted T cells, or PBMCs came the material, which was cDNA or gDNA.

Generated by immunoSEQ multiplex PCR, the TCRdb table keeps only in-frame clones and is missing some. The sample includes about 65,000 clones, approximately 80% of them seen just once. The germline gives CDR1 SGDLS, CDR2 YYNGEE. The length of the CDR3 is 13 residues. With 0 bases removed from V and 8 bases from J, the gap between germline ends came to 11 bases. The sequencing sample was made of peripheral blood. The clonotype originates from a man older than 75 with acute or convalescent COVID-19. This chain connects TRBV9 to TRBJ1-2; D gene ambiguous. The CDR3 DNA sequence: TGTGCCAGCAGCGTAGACGGGGAGGACGGCTACACCTTC. Its translation is CASSVDGEDGYTF.